This T cell receptor (beta chain) was profiled in a study of blood T cell repertoires in COVID-19. The wider study: Samples of COVID-19 (acute and convalescent) were obtained from the United States, Italy and Spain.

TCRdb's copy holds only in-frame clones and misses some; the assay was immunoSEQ multiplex PCR. This table has 200,000 to 250,000 clones, approximately 81% appearing once. The V segment lost 2 bases and the J segment 4 bases; nucleotides outside the gene matches: 6. Germline CDR1 SGDLS, CDR2 YYNGEE. This CDR3 comprises 15 residues. This clone has at least ten counts. Sequencing was carried out using PBMCs or T cells enriched from blood (not recorded which). The sequence was collected from a woman aged 45-59 years with acute COVID-19. This chain connects TRBV9 to TRBJ2-3; 8 nucleotides line up with TRBD1. The CDR3 nucleotides are TGTGCCAGCAGCGTCACAGGGGGTGACGCAGATACGCAGTATTTT. Translated: CASSVTGGDADTQYF.